This passage covers 26 T cell receptor beta chains from one sample sequenced in a study of blood T cell repertoires in COVID-19. Assay: immunoSEQ multiplex PCR; the TCRdb copy retains only in-frame clones and omits some. The top ten hold under 3.5% of the sample, which has 150,000 to 200,000 clones, approximately 79% seen once. Sequences were obtained from peripheral blood. The receptors derive from a woman aged 80 or over with acute or convalescent COVID-19.

The chain carries TRBV28 and TRBJ1-5; perhaps TRBD1 as D (5 bases). Trimming took 7 bases from V and 7 from J, leaving 17 bases between them. The CDR3 contains 14 residues. The germline V gene encodes CDR1 MDHEN and CDR2 SYDVKM. This CDR3 is CASIRGGGGQPQHF. The CDR3 DNA reads TGTGCCAGCATACGGGGGGGAGGCGGGCAGCCCCAGCATTTT.

This clone occurred a few times. The V and J genes are TRBV7-9 and TRBJ1-2; D is unclear. CDR1 and CDR2 from the germline V gene are SEHNR and FQNEAQ (reference sequence). V was cut by 5 bases and J by 6 bases, with 10 bases left in between. The CDR3 totals 12 residues. The CDR3, as DNA: TGTGCCAGCAGCCGCACACCAGATGGCTACACCTTC. Encoded protein: CASSRTPDGYTF.

The chain combines TRBV27 with TRBJ1-2; D gene unclear. The germline V gene has CDR1 MNHEY and CDR2 SMNVEV (reference sequence). V was shortened by 5 bases and J by 6 bases, with 13 bases between the two germline ends. The CDR3 is made up of 13 amino acids. CDR3 sequence reads: CASSQGGFDGYTF. The CDR3 DNA sequence: TGTGCCAGCAGTCAAGGAGGGTTCGATGGCTACACCTTC.

This clone occurred a few times. The CDR3 DNA sequence: TGTGCCAGCAGCAGGGGGAACACCGGGGAGCTGTTTTTT. Translating it yields CASSRGNTGELFF. The chain links TRBV6-4 to TRBJ2-2, with a possible D match to TRBD1 (6 bases). The V end was cut by 6 bases, the J end by 1 base, with 6 bases between. The CDR3 consists of 13 residues. The germline V gene encodes CDR1 MRHNA and CDR2 SNTAGT.

The J gene is TRBJ1-5, the V gene TRBV19; D remains unclear. CDR1 LNHDA and CDR2 SQIVND come from the germline V gene (reference sequence). This CDR3 is built from 15 residues. V gave up 1 base and J gave up 3 bases, with 10 bases separating them. The CDR3 here is CASSIGRGSNQPQHF. For the CDR3, the DNA is TGTGCCAGTAGTATAGGGAGAGGGTCCAATCAGCCCCAGCATTTT.

J is TRBJ2-1 and V is TRBV9, with TRBD2 matching over 11 bases. J was trimmed by 5 bases and V by 2 bases; bases with no gene match: 6. Germline V lookup: CDR1 SGDLS, CDR2 YYNGEE. The CDR3 covers 16 residues. The CDR3 sequence: CASSVGNSGRDNEQFF. As DNA, the CDR3 is TGTGCCAGCAGCGTCGGGAATAGCGGGAGGGACAATGAGCAGTTCTTC.

The genes are TRBV27 and TRBJ1-4, with D possibly TRBD1 on 5 matching bases. The V gene lost 3 bases and the J gene lost 0 bases, with 8 bases spanning the gap. The CDR3 has 15 residues. The germline CDR1 and CDR2 sequences are MNHEY and SMNVEV (reference sequence). This CDR3 is CASSFSGATNEKLFF. The CDR3 DNA sequence: TGTGCCAGCAGTTTCTCGGGGGCAACTAATGAAAAACTGTTTTTT.

The chain carries TRBV7-2 and TRBJ1-4; the match to TRBD1 covers 8 bases. V trimming: 4 bases; J trimming: 3 bases; junction bases outside the gene matches: 4. The CDR3 contains 15 residues. The germline V gene encodes CDR1 SGHTA and CDR2 FQGNSA. The CDR3 region is CASSSQQGANEKLFF. The CDR3 DNA sequence: TGTGCCAGCAGCTCACAACAGGGGGCTAATGAAAAACTGTTTTTT.

Details on this clone: The same CDR3 is also encoded by other DNA sequences in this sample. The gene calls are TRBV19 and TRBJ1-3, with D possibly matching TRBD1 (6 bases). This CDR3 region has 15 residues. V lost 2 bases to trimming and J lost 0 bases, with 8 bases between them. Germline V CDR1 and CDR2: LNHDA, SQIVND (reference sequence). This CDR3 is CASSIFRGSGNTIYF. The DNA for the CDR3 is TGTGCCAGTAGTATATTCAGGGGCTCTGGAAACACCATATATTTT.

The sample holds one count of this clone. The gene calls are TRBV9 and TRBJ2-7; D is uncertain. Germline CDR1 reads SGDLS; CDR2 reads YYNGEE. The CDR3 consists of 14 residues. Trimming removed 0 bases from V and 4 bases from J, with 11 bases in between. In nucleotides, the CDR3 is TGTGCCAGCAGCGTAGTCGCAGGCAATTACGAGCAGTACTTC. This translates into CASSVVAGNYEQYF.

This chain uses TRBV2 with TRBJ1-2; possibly TRBD1 for D (6 bases). The V end was cut by 6 bases, the J end by 14 bases, with 19 bases between. From germline, CDR1 is SNHLY and CDR2 FYNNEI. This CDR3 spans 12 amino acids. The CDR3 protein is CASRAWTEGRTF. Here the CDR3 DNA reads TGTGCCAGCAGGGCCTGGACAGAGGGAAGGACCTTC.

The J gene is TRBJ1-1, the V gene TRBV18, with TRBD1 matching over 8 bases. In germline, CDR1 is KGHSH, CDR2 LQKENI. The CDR3 is made up of 17 amino acids. V lost 0 bases and J lost 0; bases outside the gene matches: 6. In DNA, the CDR3 is TGTGCCAGCTCACCACCAGGACAGGGTCCGATGAACACTGAAGCTTTCTTT. It encodes CASSPPGQGPMNTEAFF.

The CDR3 DNA sequence: TGTGCCAGCAGCGCGCCAGGGTCACCCCTCCACTTT. Amino acids: CASSAPGSPLHF. The chain uses TRBV7-8 and TRBJ1-6, with D perhaps TRBD1 (5 bases). V gave up 5 bases and J gave up 10 bases, with 9 bases separating them. Per germline, CDR1 SGHVS and CDR2 FQNEAQ. This CDR3 spans 12 amino acids.

V usage is TRBV6-5 and J usage is TRBJ1-4; 8 positions match TRBD1. The CDR3 covers 15 residues. Germline V CDR1 and CDR2: MNHEY, SVGAGI. V was clipped by 5 bases and J by 8 bases; unmatched bases: 10. CDR3 DNA sequence: TGTGCCAGCAGTAAACGGTCGACAGGGGACGAAAAACTGTTTTTT. As protein: CASSKRSTGDEKLFF.

The CDR3 region is CASSQVTGAGNTIYF. DNA of the CDR3: TGTGCCAGCAGCCAAGTAACGGGGGCTGGAAACACCATATATTTT. The gene calls are TRBV3-1 (or the pseudogene TRBV3-2) and TRBJ1-3; a possible D gene is TRBD1 (5 bases). V lost 1 base and J 2 bases, leaving 9 bases between the germline ends. CDR1 and CDR2 (germline): LGHDT, YNNKEL (reference sequence). CDR3 length equals 15 residues.

The J gene is TRBJ2-2, the V gene TRBV21-1; the D segment call TRBD2 is taken from the table without a DNA check. TRBV21-1 is a pseudogene locus. The CDR3 has 15 amino acids. This CDR3 reads CASSSLAGAPGELFF. The CDR3 region has the DNA TGTGCCAGCAGCTCCCTAGCGGGAGCCCCCGGGGAGCTGTTTTTT.

The chain links TRBV10-3 to TRBJ2-7; 9 positions agree with TRBD2. The CDR3 is made up of 14 amino acids. V lost 7 bases to trimming and J lost 4 bases; unmatched junction nucleotides: 8. Looked up from germline, CDR1 is ENHRY and CDR2 is SYGVKD. In nucleotides, the CDR3 is TGTGCCATCACATCGGCTAGCGGGATGTACGAGCAGTACTTC. This translates into CAITSASGMYEQYF.

The chain has TRBV19 and TRBJ2-7; 7 bases match TRBD2. This CDR3 has 14 residues. V shed 4 bases and J 3 bases; nucleotides not matched to a gene: 6. Germline V gene sequence: CDR1 LNHDA, CDR2 SQIVND (reference sequence). CDR3 sequence (DNA): TGTGCCAGTAGTACGGCTAGCGGTGTCTACGAGCAGTACTTC. It is translated as CASSTASGVYEQYF.

This rearrangement joins TRBV19 to TRBJ2-3; tentative D call: TRBD2 (6 bases). V was shortened by 4 bases and J by 4 bases, with 21 bases between the two germline ends. The length of the CDR3 is 17 residues. Germline-derived CDR1 and CDR2 are LNHDA and SQIVND (reference sequence). CDR3 in amino acids: CASSTGRDSERADTQYF. The CDR3, as DNA: TGTGCCAGTAGTACAGGACGGGACTCAGAGAGGGCAGATACGCAGTATTTT.

CDR3 sequence: CASSLVAYEQYF. In DNA, the CDR3 is TGTGCCAGCAGCTTAGTAGCCTACGAGCAGTACTTC. The J gene is TRBJ2-7, the V gene TRBV13, with no clear D. The CDR3 sequence is 12 residues long. Trimming took 1 base from V and 2 from J, leaving 3 bases between them. The V gene's germline CDR1 is PRHDT and CDR2 FYEKMQ (reference sequence).

The chain employs TRBV7-9 and TRBJ2-2, with TRBD1 matching over 9 bases. Losses at the gene ends were 5 bases for V and 6 bases for J; bases not matched to a gene: 10. CDR3 length: 16 residues. CDR1 is SEHNR, CDR2 FQNEAQ, per germline (reference sequence). CDR3 loop: CASSRDRGMGAGELFF. CDR3 DNA sequence: TGTGCCAGCAGCCGAGACAGGGGGATGGGAGCCGGGGAGCTGTTTTTT.

The chain employs TRBV11-2 and TRBJ2-7; D may be TRBD2 (5 bases). Germline V gene sequence: CDR1 SGHAT, CDR2 FQNNGV. The ends were cut back, 1 base at V and 6 bases at J, with 10 bases in the middle. The CDR3 is 13 amino acids. CDR3 coding DNA: TGTGCCAGCAGCTTAGCCGCAACTAGCGAGCAGTACTTC. Amino acids: CASSLAATSEQYF.

This clone has only a few counts. V and J are TRBV7-9 and TRBJ1-2; tentative D call: TRBD1 (5 bases). The CDR3 totals 16 residues. V shed 4 bases and J shed 0 bases, with 15 bases lying between them. From germline, CDR1 is SEHNR and CDR2 FQNEAQ (reference sequence). The CDR3: CASSSRTKTANYGYTF. The CDR3 DNA follows: TGTGCCAGCAGCTCCAGAACGAAGACAGCTAACTATGGCTACACCTTC.

The CDR3: CASSSGPNYGYTF. The DNA for the CDR3 is TGTGCCAGCAGTAGCGGACCGAACTATGGCTACACCTTC. The chain carries TRBV6-5 and TRBJ1-2, with D unresolved. Deletions cut 5 bases from V and 2 bases from J, with 9 bases between. The CDR3 loop spans 13 amino acids. Germline V gene data show CDR1 as MNHEY and CDR2 as SVGAGI.

The chain employs TRBV6-4 and TRBJ1-1; 7 bases match TRBD1. J gave up 3 bases and V 3 bases, and 10 bases lay outside the gene matches. The germline CDR1 and CDR2 sequences are MRHNA and SNTAGT. The CDR3 covers 16 residues. In DNA, the CDR3 is TGTGCCAGCAGTGAGGGACGGGAGGGGGCCGACACTGAAGCTTTCTTT. Translating it yields CASSEGREGADTEAFF.

The rearrangement uses TRBV10-2 and TRBJ2-1; 9 nucleotides align to TRBD2. This CDR3 region has 14 residues. Germline CDR1 WSHSY, CDR2 SAAADI. The V segment lost 6 bases and the J segment 5 bases; nucleotides outside the gene matches: 5. The CDR3 DNA reads TGCGCCAGCAGCCGGACTAGCGACAACAATGAGCAGTTCTTC. Translation: CASSRTSDNNEQFF.